The clone carrying this T cell receptor beta chain was recorded once. No antigen is known for it. The data stem from a study of Siglec-9 on CD8 T cells in melanoma. Study-wide results and limits: In melanoma tumors, a Siglec-9-marked effector memory CD8+ subset reportedly appeared to accumulate.

Assay: immunoSEQ multiplex PCR; the TCRdb copy retains only in-frame clones and omits some. Altogether about 30,000 clones are present, 80% being singletons, with the ten largest covering around 5.5%. V dropped 3 bases and J dropped 4; count of bases not matched to a gene: 2. Germline CDR1 reads SGDLS; CDR2 reads YYNGEE. The CDR3 is made up of 14 amino acids. The receptor was derived from a human donor in good health. This chain uses TRBV9 with TRBJ1-1, with 11 bases aligning to TRBD1. The specimen was Siglec-9- CD8+ T cells sorted from blood. CDR3 sequence: CASSAGTGGTEAFF. The CDR3 region has the DNA TGTGCCAGCAGCGCAGGGACAGGGGGCACTGAAGCTTTCTTT. Full variable domain (rest looked up from reference TRBV9 and TRBJ1-1): DSGVTQTPKHLITATGQRVTLRCSPRSGDLSVYWYQQSLDQGLQFLIQYYNGEERAKGNILERFSAQQFPDLHSELNLSSLELGDSALYFCASSAGTGGTEAFFGQGTRLTVV.